This TCR beta chain was observed in a study of blood T cell repertoires in COVID-19. Study summary: From the United States, Italy and Spain came samples of acute and convalescent COVID-19. T cells, B-cell-depleted T cells, or PBMCs supplied cDNA or gDNA.

Under the authors' procedure: Nucleated cell number was recorded as an estimate derived from reference gene primer amplification. Sequencing used immunoSEQ multiplex PCR; TCRdb keeps in-frame clones, though not all of them. V and J calls and clone size come straight from that table; D and trimming were deduced from the DNA. The sample consists of 60,000 to 70,000 clones, almost 85% of them appearing once. This CDR3 is 14 amino acids long. V lost 7 bases, J lost 4 bases, and 14 bases lay in between. From germline, CDR1 is LNHDA and CDR2 SQIVND (reference sequence). The V and J genes are TRBV19 and TRBJ1-5; no reliable D call. The clonotype comes from a man aged 50 to 59 with acute or convalescent COVID-19. The source material was peripheral blood. The CDR3 spells CASKEGGGNQPQHF. Written as DNA, the CDR3 is TGTGCCAGTAAGGAGGGAGGAGGGAATCAGCCCCAGCATTTT.